The present TCR beta chain was sequenced within a study of blood T cells in healthy people across ages. This clonotype was detected a few times. A second PCR, run for roughly 7 to 12 cycles, used a sample-barcoded 5' primer plus a J-beta primer mix. TCRdb called the 5' RACE reads again in MiXCR, with one record for every CDR3 protein. Of some 1 million distinct CDR3 sequences listed, 40% to 45% are singletons. V lost 5 bases, J lost 3 bases, and 21 bases stayed unmatched. CDR1 and CDR2 (germline): MGHDK, SYGVNS. This CDR3 contains 20 residues. The clonotype was recovered from an older woman in good health. Sequencing was done on a sample of blood. The rearrangement uses TRBV25-1 and TRBJ2-5; TRBD2 agrees at 10 bases. The CDR3 here is CASSPSGPPGLAYGKETQYF. In nucleotides, the CDR3 is TGTGCCAGCAGTCCCTCAGGACCCCCGGGACTAGCGTACGGAAAAGAGACCCAGTACTTC.